One TCR beta chain is described in this entry. This clonotype was seen a few times. Its cognate antigen has yet to be identified. No clone much larger than this one lies a single base away; base qualities are absent. Receptor libraries were prepared by PCR. The instrument was an Illumina HiSeq 2500. To normalize quantification of the TCRbeta repertoire, the TCR libraries were built with molecular barcoding that relied on unique molecular identifiers. Clones were called with MiXCR by TCRdb after fastp trimmed the public reads at Q25, and only in-frame beta chains were retained. Every distinct CDR3 protein forms one entry, paired with its most common genes and DNA. This sample has hundreds of thousands of distinct CDR3 sequences in its table, and around 16% of those were observed once. Of the sample, 3.3% is held by the ten largest clones. Measured from the cysteine to the phenylalanine, the CDR3 is 15 residues long. Only the CDR3 part of the read is kept: 45 bases, read in frame from the first base. At the junction V is shortened by 0 bases and J by 4 bases, with 12 bases in between. Based on the germline V gene (reference sequence), the CDR1 and CDR2 sequences are LGHDT and YNNKEL.

This sample stems from a study of T-cell reconstitution after alpha-beta-depleted transplantation in children listed by TCRdb under 2016. For the study in its entirety: The study quantitatively tracked T-cell immune reconstitution after TCRalphabeta/CD19-depleted allogeneic hematopoietic cell transplantation in children using TCR repertoire profiling.

This chain joins TRBV3-1 to TRBJ1-2; there is no confident call for the D gene. Material: PBMCs from the stem cell graft donor, obtained from the stem cell graft. This receptor was taken from a human donor who donated a stem cell graft to a child with acute lymphoblastic leukemia. The CDR3 protein is CASSQDLWRSYGYTF. In nucleotide form, the sequence is TGTGCCAGCAGCCAAGATTTGTGGCGGAGCTATGGCTACACCTTC.